One sample yielded the 24 T cell receptor beta chains listed below, sequenced in a study of blood T cell repertoires in COVID-19. Sequencing used immunoSEQ multiplex PCR; TCRdb keeps in-frame clones, though not all of them. There are 200,000 to 250,000 clones in the sample; roughly 91% occur only once, and around 0.9% lies in the top ten. Source material: peripheral blood. Receptors were obtained from a young man with COVID-19, enrolled during active disease.

The chain joins TRBV15 to TRBJ1-1; unclear D gene. Germline loops: CDR1 LNHNV, CDR2 YYDKDF (reference sequence). V was pared by 1 base and J by 3 bases, with 9 bases between. CDR3 length: 14 residues. In DNA form, the CDR3 reads TGTGCCACCAGCAGAGTAATCCCGGACACTGAAGCTTTCTTT. This encodes CATSRVIPDTEAFF.

The chain's CDR3 is CASSETGDPNQPQHF. Written as DNA, the CDR3 is TGTGCCAGCAGCGAGACAGGGGATCCCAATCAGCCCCAGCATTTT. V usage is TRBV9 and J usage is TRBJ1-5; 8 bases agree with TRBD1. Germline trimming cut 3 bases from V and 3 bases from J; bases unmatched to any gene: 5. CDR3 length equals 15 residues. Germline loops: CDR1 SGDLS, CDR2 YYNGEE.

CDR3 protein: CASSLGPSGAETQYF. The CDR3 DNA is TGCGCCAGCAGCCTCGGTCCCTCGGGAGCGGAGACCCAGTACTTC. The V and J genes are TRBV5-1 and TRBJ2-5, with D possibly matching TRBD2 (6 bases). Between the trimmed V and J ends, which lost 4 bases and 5 bases, there was a span of 18 bases. Germline V CDR1 and CDR2: SGHRS, YFSETQ. The CDR3 is 15 residues long.

The rearrangement joins TRBV3-1 (or the pseudogene TRBV3-2) to TRBJ2-3; D possibly corresponds to TRBD2 (5 bases). The CDR3 has 12 amino acids. The ends were cut back, 1 base at V and 6 bases at J, with 5 bases in the middle. From germline, CDR1 is LGHDT and CDR2 YNNKEL (reference sequence). CDR3 residues: CASSQGEDTQYF. The CDR3, as DNA: TGTGCCAGCAGCCAAGGGGAGGATACGCAGTATTTT.

This clone was seen only a few times. The chain couples TRBV7-9 to TRBJ1-6, with no clear D. Trimming took 5 bases from V and 7 from J, leaving 12 bases between them. Germline loops: CDR1 SEHNR, CDR2 FQNEAQ (reference sequence). The CDR3 contains 14 residues. The CDR3 DNA is TGTGCCAGCAGCCCCGTCCTATCCAATTCACCCCTCCACTTT. Protein product: CASSPVLSNSPLHF.

This chain links TRBV28 with TRBJ1-2; D is undetermined. The germline gives CDR1 MDHEN, CDR2 SYDVKM. CDR3 size: 14 residues. The V end lost 6 bases, the J end lost 6 bases, and 17 bases lay between the germline ends. The CDR3 DNA sequence: TGTGCCAGCAGCCCTACTATAGTTAGTCATGGCTACACCTTC. This translates into CASSPTIVSHGYTF.

This clone was observed a handful of times. This rearrangement joins TRBV6-5 to TRBJ2-7; 8 bases are a match to TRBD1. V lost 7 bases to trimming and J lost 0 bases; unmatched junction nucleotides: 8. CDR3 length: 15 amino acids. Germline CDR1 reads MNHEY; CDR2 reads SVGAGI. The CDR3 region is CASTPDRDISYEQYF. CDR3 nucleotide sequence: TGTGCCAGCACCCCGGACAGGGATATCTCCTACGAGCAGTACTTC.

The chain recombines TRBV6-2 or TRBV6-3 with TRBJ2-1, with 14 bases aligning to TRBD2. Germline V gives CDR1 MNHEY, CDR2 SVGEGT. CDR3 length equals 16 residues. With V trimmed by 5 bases and J by 4 bases, 4 bases remained unmatched. The CDR3 here is CASSRGLAGVYNEQFF. CDR3 bases: TGTGCCAGCAGTCGGGGACTAGCGGGGGTTTACAATGAGCAGTTCTTC.

The chain joins TRBV3-1 (or the pseudogene TRBV3-2) to TRBJ2-1, with 7 nucleotides matching TRBD1. Germline-derived CDR1 and CDR2 are LGHDT and YNNKEL (reference sequence). V shed 1 base, J shed 9 bases, and the junction held 3 bases outside the gene matches. The CDR3 is 13 amino acids. The CDR3 sequence is CASSQATGVEQFF. The CDR3, as DNA: TGTGCCAGCAGCCAAGCTACAGGGGTTGAGCAGTTCTTC.

This clone was observed once. This chain links TRBV4-1 with TRBJ1-2; 7 nucleotides agree with TRBD1. Germline assignment: CDR1 MGHRA and CDR2 YSYEKL. Trimming cost V 3 bases and J 4 bases; bases outside gene matches: 5. The CDR3 sequence is 14 residues long. The CDR3 protein is CASSQETGSYGYTF. CDR3 DNA sequence: TGCGCCAGCAGCCAGGAGACAGGGAGCTATGGCTACACCTTC.

CDR3 residues: CASSLNRDYYGYTF. The CDR3 nucleotides read TGTGCCAGCAGTCTAAACAGGGATTACTATGGCTACACCTTC. This chain links TRBV6-6 with TRBJ1-2, with D possibly matching TRBD1 (6 bases). The CDR3 loop spans 14 amino acids. CDR1 and CDR2 from the germline V gene are MNHNY and SVGAGI (reference sequence). Trimming took off 5 bases at V and 3 bases at J, with 13 bases between the two ends.

V and J are TRBV19 and TRBJ2-2, with 11 bases matching TRBD2. The length of the CDR3 is 15 residues. The germline CDR1 and CDR2 sequences are LNHDA and SQIVND (reference sequence). Trimming cost V 7 bases and J 3 bases; bases outside gene matches: 4. The CDR3 here is CASTRTSGYTGELFF. In DNA, the CDR3 is TGTGCCAGTACTCGGACTAGCGGGTACACCGGGGAGCTGTTTTTT. The full variable domain, rest sourced from reference TRBV19 and TRBJ2-2, is DGGITQSPKYLFRKEGQNVTLSCEQNLNHDAMYWYRQDPGQGLRLIYYSQIVNDFQKGDIAEGYSVSREKKESFPLTVTSAQKNPTAFYLCASTRTSGYTGELFFGEGSRLTVL.

This clone was seen more than once but under ten times. This chain links TRBV6-5 with TRBJ1-2; 7 bases are a match to TRBD1. Per germline, CDR1 MNHEY and CDR2 SVGAGI. The V segment lost 5 bases and the J segment 8 bases; nucleotides outside the gene matches: 8. The CDR3 covers 13 residues. The CDR3 sequence: CASSIGTVGGYTF. The CDR3 DNA is TGTGCCAGCAGTATAGGGACAGTGGGGGGCTACACCTTC.

This clone was seen only once. The chain combines TRBV14 with TRBJ1-5, with D possibly being TRBD1 (5 bases). The CDR3 loop spans 19 amino acids. Germline-derived CDR1 and CDR2 are SGHDN and FVKESK. V was clipped by 4 bases and J by 1 base, with 23 bases between them. CDR3 sequence (DNA): TGTGCCAGCAGCCTTACAAGCCTCCACCGCCAGGGAAGCAATCAGCCCCAGCATTTT. It is translated as CASSLTSLHRQGSNQPQHF.

This chain connects TRBV29-1 to TRBJ2-5; 7 bases agree with TRBD1. The germline V gene has CDR1 SQVTM and CDR2 ANQGSEA. The CDR3 consists of 13 residues. Trimming at V came to 6 bases and at J to 5 bases, leaving 9 bases not matched to a gene. The CDR3 here is CSVAHRGMETQYF. The CDR3 nucleotides are TGCAGCGTCGCCCACAGGGGCATGGAGACCCAGTACTTC. Full variable domain (rest looked up from reference TRBV29-1 and TRBJ2-5): SAVISQKPSRDICQRGTSLTIQCQVDSQVTMMFWYRQQPGQSLTLIATANQGSEATYESGFVIDKFPISRPNLTFSTLTVSNMSPEDSSIYLCSVAHRGMETQYFGPGTRLLVL.

This clone was found once. The rearrangement joins TRBV2 to TRBJ1-6; TRBD1 aligns across 11 bases. The trim removed 7 bases at V and 7 bases at J, leaving 9 bases unmatched. Germline CDR1 SNHLY, CDR2 FYNNEI. There are 16 residues in the CDR3. The CDR3 spells CASNPGQGGPNSPLHF. The CDR3 coding sequence is TGTGCCAGCAACCCGGGACAGGGGGGCCCGAATTCACCCCTCCACTTT.

This clone was seen a single time. V usage is TRBV24-1 and J usage is TRBJ1-6, with TRBD1 as a possible D gene (5 bases). Germline V gives CDR1 KGHDR, CDR2 SFDVKD. V lost 5 bases and J 5 bases, leaving 12 bases between the germline ends. The CDR3 is 15 amino acids. The CDR3: CATSVRGGDNSPLHF. CDR3 in DNA: TGTGCCACCAGTGTTAGGGGAGGGGATAATTCACCCCTCCACTTT.

The CDR3 DNA reads TGTGCCAGCAGCCAAGTCCGCGGCACTGAAGCTTTCTTT. It yields the protein CASSQVRGTEAFF. J is TRBJ1-1 and V is TRBV14; D ambiguous. Trimming took 1 base from V and 4 from J, leaving 7 bases between them. Looked up from germline, CDR1 is SGHDN and CDR2 is FVKESK. This CDR3 comprises 13 residues. Combining the CDR3 with reference TRBV14 and TRBJ1-1 gives the whole variable domain EAGVTQFPSHSVIEKGQTVTLRCDPISGHDNLYWYRRVMGKEIKFLLHFVKESKQDESGMPNNRFLAERTGGTYSTLKVQPAELEDSGVYFCASSQVRGTEAFFGQGTRLTVV.

V usage is TRBV29-1 and J usage is TRBJ1-1; TRBD1 is a possible D gene (5 bases). Trimming cost V 7 bases and J 4 bases, with 16 bases left between them. The CDR3 runs to 13 residues. CDR1 is SQVTM, CDR2 ANQGSEA, per germline. The CDR3 bases are TGCAGCGCACAGCCGGCGGGGGGCACTGAAGCTTTCTTT. Protein: CSAQPAGGTEAFF.

The chain carries TRBV18 and TRBJ2-5, with 10 bases aligning to TRBD1. Germline CDR1 is KGHSH and CDR2 is LQKENI. V gave up 4 bases and J gave up 4 bases; unmatched junction bases: 6. CDR3 length: 15 residues. The CDR3 DNA reads as TGTGCCAGCTCACGGGGGACAGGGGCTGGAGAGACCCAGTACTTC. Amino acids: CASSRGTGAGETQYF. Variable domain in full (rest from reference TRBV18 and TRBJ2-5): NAGVMQNPRHLVRRRGQEARLRCSPMKGHSHVYWYRQLPEEGLKFMVYLQKENIIDESGMPKERFSAEFPKEGPSILRIQQVVRGDSAAYFCASSRGTGAGETQYFGPGTRLLVL.

The V and J genes are TRBV6-5 and TRBJ1-3, with D possibly matching TRBD1 (6 bases). V was clipped by 10 bases and J by 4 bases, with 20 bases between them. CDR1 MNHEY and CDR2 SVGAGI come from the germline V gene. This CDR3 has 15 residues. The CDR3 region is CATSRGGTSGNTIYF. In nucleotides, the CDR3 is TGTGCCACCTCAAGGGGGGGAACTTCCGGAAACACCATATATTTT.

The CDR3 sequence is CASSFRERGSSYNEQFF. DNA for the CDR3: TGTGCCAGCAGCTTCAGGGAGCGGGGAAGCTCCTACAATGAGCAGTTCTTC. The chain is built from TRBV7-2 and TRBJ2-1; 7 bases are shared with TRBD2. CDR1 SGHTA and CDR2 FQGNSA come from the germline V gene. Losses at the gene ends were 3 bases for V and 0 bases for J; bases not matched to a gene: 8. This CDR3 has 17 amino acids.

The J gene is TRBJ1-5, the V gene TRBV19; maybe TRBD1 (6 bases). Trimming removed 7 bases from V and 6 bases from J, with 16 bases in between. The V gene's germline CDR1 is LNHDA and CDR2 SQIVND (reference sequence). There are 14 residues in the CDR3. Here the CDR3 reads CASTKAGARQPQHF. CDR3 DNA sequence: TGTGCCAGTACCAAGGCGGGGGCCCGTCAGCCCCAGCATTTT.

The gene calls are TRBV6-6 and TRBJ1-5; 9 bases are a match to TRBD1. V lost 7 bases to trimming and J lost 6 bases; unmatched junction nucleotides: 10. This CDR3 is 15 amino acids long. Germline V lookup: CDR1 MNHNY, CDR2 SVGAGI (reference sequence). The CDR3 DNA reads TGTGCCAGCACCGCGGACAGGGGTGGCCCTCAGCCCCAGCATTTT. Translating gives CASTADRGGPQPQHF.